The rows below give T cell receptor beta chains drawn from one sample of a study of blood T cell repertoires in COVID-19. Clones were read by immunoSEQ multiplex PCR, and TCRdb kept only the in-frame ones, dropping some. The sample includes about 300,000 clones, around 90% of them seen just once. The sample consisted of peripheral blood. These TCRs come from a man between 65 and 85 years old with acute or convalescent COVID-19. Each CDR3 is given with its conserved first and last residue. Each record gives: V gene, D gene, clone size, J gene, CDR3 protein, CDR3 DNA. D genes are given only for firm matches. Expanded clones are given a class, and other clones once, few, many or no size at all.

TRBV7-2,-,once,TRBJ2-7,CASSLEIGKQYF,TGTGCCAGCAGCTTGGAGATTGGCAAGCAGTACTTC
TRBV10-1,TRBD1,-,TRBJ2-2,CASSDRGLRDRSILDTGELFF,TGCGCCAGCAGTGACAGGGGACTCCGGGACAGGTCCATCTTGGACACCGGGGAGCTGTTTTTT
TRBV2,-,-,TRBJ1-1,CASSSLSEAFF,TGTGCCAGCAGTTCTCTATCTGAAGCTTTCTTT
TRBV28,-,-,TRBJ2-3,CASSLPGGGADTQYF,TGTGCCAGCAGTTTACCAGGAGGGGGGGCCGATACGCAGTATTTT
TRBV6-6,TRBD1,once,TRBJ1-1,CASSYLGQWNTEAFF,TGTGCCAGCAGTTACCTGGGACAGTGGAACACTGAAGCTTTCTTT
TRBV4-3,-,-,TRBJ2-5,CASSQGRAGGETQYF,TGCGCCAGCAGCCAAGGAAGGGCAGGAGGAGAGACCCAGTACTTC
TRBV4-3,-,-,TRBJ1-2,CASSPDFTGYGYTF,TGCGCCAGCAGCCCCGACTTTACCGGCTATGGCTACACCTTC
TRBV18,TRBD2,-,TRBJ2-3,CASSRLAVTDTQYF,TGTGCCAGCTCACGACTAGCGGTCACAGATACGCAGTATTTT
TRBV19,TRBD1,few,TRBJ1-1,CASSPGDSLNTEAFF,TGTGCCAGTAGTCCCGGGGACAGTTTGAACACTGAAGCTTTCTTT
TRBV6-6,-,-,TRBJ2-2,CASSFDSNTGELFF,TGTGCCAGCAGTTTCGACTCGAACACCGGGGAGCTGTTTTTT
TRBV28,TRBD1,-,TRBJ2-4,CASSRQGNRNIQYF,TGTGCCAGTAGTCGACAGGGGAATAGGAACATTCAGTACTTC
TRBV10-3,-,-,TRBJ2-6,CAISETSSGANVLTF,TGTGCCATCAGTGAAACAAGCTCTGGGGCCAACGTCCTGACTTTC
TRBV6-6,-,-,TRBJ2-5,CASSYRGSGDQETQYF,TGTGCCAGCAGTTACCGAGGTAGCGGAGACCAAGAGACCCAGTACTTC
TRBV21-1,-,-,TRBJ1-2,CASSKNRTGNYGYTF,TGTGCCAGCAGCAAAAATAGGACAGGGAACTATGGCTACACCTTC
TRBV11-2,-,-,TRBJ1-6,CASSLLGQAPLHF,TGTGCCAGCAGCTTGCTAGGCCAAGCACCCCTCCACTTT
TRBV6-2/TRBV6-3,TRBD1,-,TRBJ2-1,CASSFFVGTAYNEQFF,TGTGCCAGCAGTTTTTTCGTCGGGACAGCCTACAATGAGCAGTTCTTC
TRBV29-1,-,-,TRBJ1-1,CSVGRRGTEAFF,TGCAGCGTTGGAAGGAGGGGAACTGAAGCTTTCTTT
TRBV28,TRBD1,once,TRBJ1-3,CATCDRGRGNTIYF,TGTGCCACCTGTGACAGGGGGCGCGGAAACACCATATATTTT
TRBV12-3/TRBV12-4,-,-,TRBJ2-7,CASARDIAYEQYF,TGTGCCAGTGCCCGGGACATTGCCTACGAGCAGTACTTC
TRBV5-1,TRBD1,-,TRBJ2-2,CASSHGVPGQGGAGELFF,TGCGCCAGCAGCCATGGAGTCCCGGGACAGGGAGGGGCCGGGGAGCTGTTTTTT
TRBV7-2,-,-,TRBJ1-2,CASSFQQRDYGYTF,TGTGCCAGCAGCTTCCAACAGCGGGACTATGGCTACACCTTC
TRBV10-3,TRBD2,-,TRBJ2-2,CAISAGRSTGELFF,TGTGCCATCAGCGCCGGGAGGAGCACCGGGGAGCTGTTTTTT
TRBV15,TRBD1,-,TRBJ2-1,CATSREAQGAGEQFF,TGTGCCACCAGCAGAGAGGCACAGGGGGCTGGTGAGCAGTTCTTC
TRBV4-1,-,-,TRBJ1-5,CASSQDLGPNQPQHF,TGCGCCAGCAGCCAAGATCTTGGGCCGAATCAGCCCCAGCATTTT
TRBV18,-,few,TRBJ1-2,CASSPPAGAVYGYTF,TGTGCCAGCTCACCACCGGCGGGGGCGGTCTATGGCTACACCTTC
TRBV28,TRBD2,-,TRBJ2-3,CASSLEGLAGEKNTQYF,TGTGCCAGCAGTTTAGAGGGACTAGCGGGAGAAAAAAATACGCAGTATTTT
TRBV7-2,-,-,TRBJ1-6,CASTQSGGSPLHF,TGTGCCAGCACCCAAAGTGGGGGCTCACCCCTCCACTTT
TRBV3-1/TRBV3-2,-,once,TRBJ1-5,CASSQDSTVNQPQHF,TGTGCCAGCAGCCAAGATTCGACTGTGAATCAGCCCCAGCATTTT
TRBV19,-,-,TRBJ2-4,CASSREGQGGFGAKNIQYF,TGTGCCAGTAGCCGGGAGGGACAGGGCGGATTCGGGGCCAAAAACATTCAGTACTTC
TRBV19,-,-,TRBJ2-1,CASSSGVWGHEQFF,TGTGCCAGTAGTAGTGGAGTTTGGGGGCATGAGCAGTTCTTC
TRBV5-4,TRBD2,-,TRBJ2-1,CASSLGASGGNDDEQFF,TGTGCCAGCAGCTTGGGCGCTAGCGGGGGAAACGACGATGAGCAGTTCTTC
TRBV7-8,-,-,TRBJ1-6,CASSPRLGARSPLHF,TGTGCCAGCAGCCCCCGACTGGGGGCACGTTCACCCCTCCACTTT
TRBV3-1/TRBV3-2,-,-,TRBJ1-1,CASSHGGANTEAFF,TGTGCCAGCAGCCACGGCGGGGCCAACACTGAAGCTTTCTTT